The following is a TCR beta chain sequence with its context. This entry belongs to a study of T cells in tuberculosis. About the study: The T cells targeted glucose monomycolate, a mycobacterial lipid, via CD1B.

The CDR3 length is 15 residues. Germline V lookup: CDR1 SEHNR, CDR2 FQNEAQ (reference sequence). The V and J ends lost 1 base and 3 bases respectively, with 12 bases between them. Thawed, overnight-rested PBMC were stained with GMM-loaded CD1B tetramer, viability dye and anti-CD3, then sorted. C32 glucose monomycolate from Rhodococcus equi was loaded onto the CD1B tetramers. About 100,000 tetramer-negative cells were sorted from each donor. Only in-frame clones appear in the TCRdb table, and some are missing; sequencing was by immunoSEQ multiplex PCR. Among approximately 100,000 clones listed, approximately 91% were seen once.

This sequence originates from an adult woman with latent tuberculosis. The specimen was CD1b-GMM tetramer-negative cells sorted from PBMCs. This chain uses TRBV7-9 with TRBJ1-2; D remains ambiguous. CDR3 amino acids: CASSLGGYGDYGYTF. In nucleotides, the CDR3 is TGTGCCAGCAGCTTAGGAGGGTACGGGGACTATGGCTACACCTTC.